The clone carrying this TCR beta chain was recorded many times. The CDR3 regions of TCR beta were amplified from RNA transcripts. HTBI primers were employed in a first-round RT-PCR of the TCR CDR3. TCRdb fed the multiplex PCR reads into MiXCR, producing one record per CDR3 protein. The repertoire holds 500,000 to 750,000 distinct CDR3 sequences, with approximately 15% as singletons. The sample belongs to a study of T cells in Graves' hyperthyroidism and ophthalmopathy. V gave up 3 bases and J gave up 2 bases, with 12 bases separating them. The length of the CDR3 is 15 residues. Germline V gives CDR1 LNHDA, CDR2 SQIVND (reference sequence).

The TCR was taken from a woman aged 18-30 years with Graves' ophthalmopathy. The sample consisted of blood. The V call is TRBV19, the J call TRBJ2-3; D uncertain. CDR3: CASSIYLAYTDTQYF. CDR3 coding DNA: TGTGCCAGTAGTATTTACCTGGCCTACACAGATACGCAGTATTTT.